This paragraph reports one TCR beta chain. In the PCR, 60 Vbeta and 13 Jbeta primers were used. This table comes from immunoSEQ multiplex PCR, and its TCRdb copy is limited to in-frame clones, with some not included. The sample includes 100,000 to 150,000 clones, approximately 90% seen only once; the top ten take roughly 5.2%. This specimen comes from a study of cytomegalovirus exposure and HLA in healthy donors. The V gene's germline CDR1 is MNHNY and CDR2 SVGAGI (reference sequence). V gave up 6 bases and J gave up 4 bases, with 12 bases separating them. This CDR3 region has 13 residues. This receptor was taken from a woman in her thirties in good health and CMV-seronegative. This chain links TRBV6-6 with TRBJ1-1, with D uncertain. The specimen sequenced was PBMCs. In nucleotides, the CDR3 is TGTGCCAGCAGCCCCCTGGACTCCACTGAAGCTTTCTTT. Residues: CASSPLDSTEAFF.